The 25 T cell receptor beta chains presented below share a single source sample, sequenced in a study of T cell repertoires in cytomegalovirus infection. Their cognate antigens are unknown. One entry per CDR3 protein results from TCRdb running MiXCR on the reads. The sample includes fewer than 1,000,000 distinct CDR3 sequences, 30% to 40% of them seen just once. Material: cultured CD8+ T cells from PBMCs, obtained from culture after CMV antigen stimulation. These receptor sequences come from a human donor in good health (CMV status not recorded). Some clones in this sample may be carry-over from other donors' samples.

This clonotype has only a few counts. The V gene is TRBV20-1, the J gene TRBJ1-1; D is ambiguous. Germline assignment: CDR1 DFQATT and CDR2 SNEGSKA (reference sequence). Between the trimmed V and J ends, which lost 1 base and 0 bases, there was a span of 12 bases. The CDR3 extends over 15 amino acids. Here the CDR3 DNA reads TGCAGTGCTAGAGCCCCCACAGAAATGAACACTGAAGCTTTCTTT. Amino acids: CSARAPTEMNTEAFF.

The chain combines TRBV27 with TRBJ2-4; 7 bases map to TRBD1. The CDR3 contains 16 residues. J was trimmed by 0 bases and V by 5 bases; bases with no gene match: 7. Germline assignment: CDR1 MNHEY and CDR2 SMNVEV (reference sequence). Here the CDR3 reads CASSTGQLLAKNIQYF. The CDR3 bases are TGTGCCAGCAGTACGGGACAGCTTCTAGCCAAAAACATTCAGTACTTC.

V is TRBV19 and J is TRBJ1-1; D might be TRBD1 (6 bases). CDR3 length: 14 amino acids. Germline V gene lookup returns CDR1 LNHDA and CDR2 SQIVND (reference sequence). V lost 5 bases to trimming and J lost 3 bases, with 13 bases between them. The CDR3 loop is CASSPLEGDTEAFF. As DNA, the CDR3 is TGTGCCAGTAGTCCCTTGGAGGGGGACACTGAAGCTTTCTTT.

The gene calls are TRBV7-2 and TRBJ1-2, with D uncertain. Between the trimmed V and J ends, which lost 2 bases and 7 bases, there was a span of 20 bases. CDR3 size: 16 residues. The germline V gene has CDR1 SGHTA and CDR2 FQGNSA. The DNA for the CDR3 is TGTGCCAGCAGCTTAAAGGGTCAGAACCTAAGAGGTGGCTACACCTTC. Translation gives CASSLKGQNLRGGYTF. Using reference TRBV7-2 and TRBJ1-2 for the parts outside the CDR3, the full variable domain is GAGVSQSPSNKVTEKGKDVELRCDPISGHTALYWYRQSLGQGLEFLIYFQGNSAPDKSGLPSDRFSAERTGGSVSTLTIQRTQQEDSAVYLCASSLKGQNLRGGYTFGSGTRLTVV.

This clonotype was seen a single time. The junction shows a germline mismatch at one end, possibly a read error. The chain links TRBV2 to TRBJ2-3, with D perhaps TRBD1 (5 bases). The CDR3 has 14 amino acids. Germline CDR1 reads SNHLY; CDR2 reads FYNNEI. The CDR3 nucleotides are TGTGCCAGCAGTGAAGTAGGTAGCACAGGTACGCAGTATTTT. It is translated as CASSEVGSTGTQYF. Full variable domain (missing parts from reference TRBV2 and TRBJ2-3): EPEVTQTPSHQVTQMGQEVILRCVPISNHLYFYWYRQILGQKVEFLVSFYNNEISEKSEIFDDQFSVERPDGSNFTLKIRSTKLEDSAMYFCASSEVGSTGTQYFGPGTRLTVL.

The chain combines TRBV7-3 with TRBJ2-1, with a weak D call TRBD1 (5 bases). CDR1 SGHTA and CDR2 FQGTGA come from the germline V gene. This CDR3 contains 15 residues. Between the trimmed V and J ends, which lost 2 bases and 8 bases, there was a span of 16 bases. The CDR3 loop is CASSLGRVGVDEQFF. In nucleotides, the CDR3 is TGTGCCAGCAGCTTAGGCAGGGTCGGAGTCGATGAGCAGTTCTTC.

This clonotype was counted many times. V usage is TRBV12-3 or TRBV12-4 and J usage is TRBJ1-3; TRBD1 might be the D (5 bases). Trimming took off 6 bases at V and 0 bases at J, with 15 bases between the two ends. The CDR3 loop spans 16 amino acids. CDR3 loop: CASRGDSRRSGNTIYF. CDR3 in DNA: TGTGCCAGCAGGGGAGACAGTCGTCGCTCTGGAAACACCATATATTTT.

This clonotype was seen a few times. The CDR3 is CASSMDLTSPLHF. The CDR3 DNA reads as TGTGCCAGCAGCATGGACTTAACCTCACCCCTCCACTTT. This chain uses TRBV28 with TRBJ1-6; no definite D call. Germline CDR1 MDHEN, CDR2 SYDVKM. V was cut by 6 bases and J by 10 bases, with 13 bases left in between. The CDR3 totals 13 residues. Together with reference TRBV28 and TRBJ1-6, the CDR3 gives the full variable domain: DVKVTQSSRYLVKRTGEKVFLECVQDMDHENMFWYRQDPGLGLRLIYFSYDVKMKEKGDIPEGYSVSREKKERFSLILESASTNQTSMYLCASSMDLTSPLHFGNGTRLTVT.

This clonotype was observed at least ten times. The chain links TRBV6-1 to TRBJ2-1, with TRBD2 matching 8 bases. CDR3 length: 16 residues. CDR1 MNHNS and CDR2 SASEGT come from the germline V gene. After removal of 5 bases from V and 5 bases from J, the junction contained 11 bases not matched to a gene. The CDR3 DNA is TGTGCCAGCAGTTCCTTGGCTAGCGGGCGGAACAATGAGCAGTTCTTC. Its translation: CASSSLASGRNNEQFF.

The chain links TRBV6-1 to TRBJ1-1; D is unclear. The CDR3 has 14 residues. V was pared by 3 bases and J by 10 bases, with 18 bases between. Per germline, CDR1 MNHNS and CDR2 SASEGT. Here the CDR3 reads CASSEMSGERGAFF. CDR3 sequence (DNA): TGTGCCAGCAGTGAGATGTCAGGAGAACGGGGAGCTTTCTTT.

The chain recombines TRBV5-5 with TRBJ2-7; unclear D gene. The V gene lost 5 bases and the J gene lost 3 bases, with 12 bases spanning the gap. Germline V gene data show CDR1 as SGHKS and CDR2 as YYEKEE (reference sequence). The CDR3 runs 13 residues. In DNA form, the CDR3 reads TGTGCCAGCAGTCCGGACCGATACTACGAGCAGTACGTC. Its protein product is CASSPDRYYEQYV.

The V call is TRBV5-4, the J call TRBJ2-7; D not certain. Germline CDR1 SGHNT, CDR2 YYREEE (reference sequence). V lost 0 bases to trimming and J lost 6 bases, with 7 bases between them. The CDR3 extends over 12 amino acids. CDR3 coding DNA: TGTGCCAGCAGCTTGGACCCATCCGAGCAGTACTTC. Its translation is CASSLDPSEQYF.

This clonotype was detected only a few times. V is TRBV6-6 and J is TRBJ2-2; D remains unclear. Per germline, CDR1 MNHNY and CDR2 SVGAGI (reference sequence). The length of the CDR3 is 13 residues. V gave up 8 bases and J gave up 1 base, with 8 bases separating them. The CDR3 DNA reads as TGTGCCAGCGTGAGTGGGAACACCGGGGAGCTGTTTTTT. It translates to CASVSGNTGELFF.

This chain links TRBV6-1 with TRBJ2-3; TRBD1 matches 9 bases. The CDR3 is 15 amino acids. With V trimmed by 6 bases and J by 4 bases, 8 bases remained unmatched. Germline V gene lookup returns CDR1 MNHNS and CDR2 SASEGT. CDR3 sequence reads: CASSPGTGLPDTQYF. The DNA for the CDR3 is TGTGCCAGCAGCCCCGGGACAGGGCTCCCAGATACGCAGTATTTT.

This clonotype appeared a few times. This chain connects TRBV7-9 to TRBJ2-5; D remains ambiguous. This CDR3 spans 13 amino acids. CDR1 and CDR2 from the germline V gene are SEHNR and FQNEAQ (reference sequence). Trimming took 0 bases from V and 4 from J, leaving 6 bases between them. CDR3 region: CASSLARPETQYF. The CDR3 region has the DNA TGTGCCAGCAGCTTAGCTAGGCCAGAGACCCAGTACTTC.

The V and J genes are TRBV7-9 and TRBJ2-5; TRBD1 matches at 10 bases. Germline CDR1 is SEHNR and CDR2 is FQNEAQ (reference sequence). The CDR3 contains 16 residues. Losses at the gene ends were 6 bases for V and 5 bases for J; bases not matched to a gene: 12. The CDR3 spells CASRAGTGVLYETQYF. In nucleotides, the CDR3 is TGTGCCAGCAGAGCCGGGACAGGGGTTCTCTATGAGACCCAGTACTTC.

The chain carries TRBV4-1 and TRBJ1-4, with D perhaps matching TRBD1 (5 bases). V lost 2 bases, J lost 0 bases, and 10 bases lay in between. The length of the CDR3 is 16 residues. CDR1 and CDR2 from the germline V gene are MGHRA and YSYEKL. Written as DNA, the CDR3 is TGCGCCAGCAGCCAATGGGGGAGATCAACTAATGAAAAACTGTTTTTT. The encoded protein is CASSQWGRSTNEKLFF.

The V call is TRBV6-2 or TRBV6-3, the J call TRBJ2-7, with D unclear. Trimming shortened V by 2 bases and J by 3 bases, and 8 bases separated the two germline ends. Germline CDR1 and CDR2: MNHEY and SVGEGT. The CDR3 loop spans 13 amino acids. In DNA form, the CDR3 reads TGTGCCAGCAGTTACGGTGGCATCTACGAGCAGTACGTC. Its protein is CASSYGGIYEQYV.

This clonotype was observed a handful of times. The genes are TRBV12-5 and TRBJ1-1; 12 bases line up with TRBD1. The CDR3 extends over 19 amino acids. Losses at the gene ends were 3 bases for V and 1 base for J; bases not matched to a gene: 12. The germline gives CDR1 LGHNT, CDR2 FRNRAP. The CDR3 DNA follows: TGTGCTAGTGGTTTTACAACGACCGGGACAGGGGGCCCGAACACTGAAGCTTTCTTT. Translating it yields CASGFTTTGTGGPNTEAFF. Variable domain in full (rest from reference TRBV12-5 and TRBJ1-1): DARVTQTPRHKVTEMGQEVTMRCQPILGHNTVFWYRQTMMQGLELLAYFRNRAPLDDSGMPKDRFSAEMPDATLATLKIQPSEPRDSAVYFCASGFTTTGTGGPNTEAFFGQGTRLTVV.

The chain links TRBV2 to TRBJ2-7, with 9 nucleotides matching TRBD1. The CDR3 extends over 14 amino acids. Germline CDR1 is SNHLY and CDR2 is FYNNEI. The V segment lost 6 bases and the J segment 3 bases; nucleotides outside the gene matches: 6. CDR3 sequence (DNA): TGTGCCAGCAGAGCCGGGACAGGGAACTACGAGCAGTACTTC. Translating gives CASRAGTGNYEQYF.

This chain uses TRBV10-3 with TRBJ1-3; 11 bases agree with TRBD1. Germline V gene data show CDR1 as ENHRY and CDR2 as SYGVKD. The CDR3 loop spans 16 amino acids. Trimming removed 7 bases from V and 8 bases from J; junction bases left unmatched: 13. The CDR3 DNA follows: TGTGCCATCAATCCCAAGGGACAGGGGGTTGTCGACACCATATATTTT. This sequence encodes CAINPKGQGVVDTIYF.

The chain is built from TRBV9 and TRBJ2-7; D is undetermined. The CDR3 length is 15 residues. Germline lookup yields CDR1 SGDLS and CDR2 YYNGEE. V was trimmed by 4 bases and J by 1 base, leaving 15 bases between them. CDR3 bases: TGTGCCAGCAGCCCAACTTCGGGCTTGTCCTACGAGCAGTACTTC. It specifies CASSPTSGLSYEQYF.

The table lists this clonotype with a few counts. The rearrangement joins TRBV27 to TRBJ1-1, with D maybe TRBD1 (6 bases). V shed 8 bases and J shed 5 bases, with 21 bases lying between them. The V gene's germline CDR1 is MNHEY and CDR2 SMNVEV (reference sequence). CDR3 length equals 15 residues. The CDR3 coding sequence is TGTGCCAGCCCTCAGGGGTGGGACCCCGGGACTGAAGCTTTCTTT. This translates into CASPQGWDPGTEAFF.

The V call is TRBV11-2, the J call TRBJ2-2, with 9 positions matching TRBD2. J gave up 4 bases and V 5 bases, and 8 bases lay outside the gene matches. This CDR3 is 16 amino acids long. Germline V CDR1 and CDR2: SGHAT, FQNNGV. Here the CDR3 reads CASSLISGGGTGELFF. In DNA, the CDR3 is TGTGCCAGCAGCCTGATTAGCGGGGGAGGCACCGGGGAGCTGTTTTTT.

Many counts were recorded for this clonotype. V is TRBV7-2 and J is TRBJ2-1; 7 positions match TRBD1. The length of the CDR3 is 15 residues. CDR1 is SGHTA and CDR2 is FQGNSA in the germline V gene. V lost 1 base, J lost 2 bases, and 2 bases stayed unmatched. CDR3 amino acids: CASSLEGGPYNEQFF. The CDR3 nucleotides read TGTGCCAGCAGCTTAGAAGGGGGCCCCTACAATGAGCAGTTCTTC. The whole variable domain, filled in from reference TRBV7-2 and TRBJ2-1, reads GAGVSQSPSNKVTEKGKDVELRCDPISGHTALYWYRQSLGQGLEFLIYFQGNSAPDKSGLPSDRFSAERTGGSVSTLTIQRTQQEDSAVYLCASSLEGGPYNEQFFGPGTRLTVL.